This TCR beta chain is drawn from a study of T cell responses to AZD1222 COVID-19 vaccine. Method: immunoSEQ multiplex PCR; TCRdb's copy keeps in-frame clones and lacks some. The profile shows about 150,000 clones, 80% to 90% of them singletons. The length of the CDR3 is 15 residues. The germline CDR1 and CDR2 sequences are SGHDN and FVKESK. Trimming left V 0 bases short and J 3 bases short, with 9 bases between. The TCR was taken from an adult who had recovered from COVID-19. The chain couples TRBV14 to TRBJ2-1; a possible D gene is TRBD1 (5 bases). The sample here was peripheral blood, taken after recovery from COVID-19. The CDR3 DNA is TGTGCCAGCAGCCAAGACCCCAGGGTCTACAATGAGCAGTTCTTC. It translates to CASSQDPRVYNEQFF.